A single sample is the source of the 9 T cell receptor beta chains below, sequenced in a study of neurological immune-mediated disorders. TCRdb fed the 5' RACE reads into MiXCR, producing one record per CDR3 protein. The sample has about 17,000 distinct CDR3 sequences, roughly 3.5% seen once. The sample consisted of CD8+ T cells from blood. The origin of the receptors is a woman between 40 and 50 years old in good health.

This clonotype was recorded at least ten times. V is TRBV5-1 and J is TRBJ2-1; 8 nucleotides line up with TRBD2. V trimming: 9 bases; J trimming: 9 bases; junction bases outside the gene matches: 20. From germline, CDR1 is SGHRS and CDR2 YFSETQ. CDR3 size: 16 residues. The CDR3 DNA follows: TGCGCCACCGGGAGATTCGGCCCGGGGGGGGGGGCTGAGCAGTTCTTC. Translating gives CATGRFGPGGGAEQFF.

This clonotype occurred many times. The CDR3 region has the DNA TGTGCCAGCAGCCTCCTGTCGGGGGGAATGGATGAAAAACTGTTTTTT. Translating it yields CASSLLSGGMDEKLFF. This chain uses TRBV5-6 with TRBJ1-4; possibly TRBD1 for D (5 bases). The CDR3 runs to 16 residues. The V gene lost 4 bases and the J gene lost 6 bases, with 19 bases spanning the gap. Germline V lookup: CDR1 SGHDT, CDR2 YYEEEE.

The gene calls are TRBV29-1 and TRBJ2-3, with TRBD2 matching 12 bases. CDR1 is SQVTM and CDR2 is ANQGSEA in the germline V gene. With 2 bases clipped from V and 4 bases from J, the junction kept 1 base outside the gene matches. The CDR3 consists of 14 residues. The CDR3 protein is CSVELAGGSDTQYF. In nucleotides, the CDR3 is TGCAGCGTTGAACTAGCGGGAGGGTCAGATACGCAGTATTTT.

The CDR3 is CASSLWGPGNTEAFF. The CDR3 region has the DNA TGTGCCAGTAGTCTGTGGGGGCCGGGGAACACTGAAGCTTTCTTT. The chain couples TRBV19 to TRBJ1-1, with D possibly being TRBD1 (6 bases). The CDR3 is 15 residues long. Germline loops: CDR1 LNHDA, CDR2 SQIVND (reference sequence). Trimming pared 5 bases from V and 1 base from J, leaving 14 bases between.

There are many counts of this clonotype. This sequence joins TRBV5-1 and TRBJ1-1; D ambiguous. Germline assignment: CDR1 SGHRS and CDR2 YFSETQ. The ends were cut back, 5 bases at V and 0 bases at J, with 14 bases in the middle. This CDR3 has 15 amino acids. The CDR3 coding sequence is TGCGCCAGCAGACCCGGTATAGAGATGAACACTGAAGCTTTCTTT. Its translation: CASRPGIEMNTEAFF.

This clonotype was observed many times. The rearrangement links TRBV10-3 to TRBJ2-5; D is possibly TRBD1 (6 bases). The CDR3 consists of 15 residues. CDR1 is ENHRY, CDR2 SYGVKD, per germline. Trimming removed 10 bases at V and 3 bases at J, with 21 bases between. The CDR3 DNA is TGTGCCACCACCGCCGACAGGCGTCGGGAAGAGACCCAGTACTTC. It codes for CATTADRRREETQYF.

The V and J genes are TRBV15 and TRBJ1-5; D remains unclear. CDR3 size: 15 residues. From germline, CDR1 is LNHNV and CDR2 YYDKDF (reference sequence). With 5 bases removed from V and 0 bases from J, the gap between germline ends came to 11 bases. This CDR3 is CATSPDDRSNQPQHF. The DNA for the CDR3 is TGTGCCACCAGCCCAGACGACCGTAGCAATCAGCCCCAGCATTTT.

This clonotype was detected a few times. The chain has TRBV6-2 or TRBV6-3 and TRBJ2-7; possible D gene TRBD1, 9 bases. V was trimmed by 7 bases and J by 2 bases, leaving 18 bases between them. The length of the CDR3 is 15 residues. Germline CDR1 MNHEY, CDR2 SVGEGT. This CDR3 reads CASTGGDRETYEQYF. The CDR3 nucleotides are TGTGCCAGCACGGGGGGGGACAGGGAAACCTACGAGCAGTACTTC.

This clonotype came up many times. The gene calls are TRBV4-2 and TRBJ2-7; 8 positions agree with TRBD2. CDR1 LGHNA and CDR2 YNFKEQ come from the germline V gene. V gave up 4 bases and J gave up 0 bases; unmatched junction bases: 11. This CDR3 contains 17 residues. CDR3 nucleotide sequence: TGTGCCAGCAGCCCCTTGGGGCAGCGGGAGCCCTCCTACGAGCAGTACTTC. Translation: CASSPLGQREPSYEQYF.